This T cell receptor (beta chain) stems from a study of lymphopenia after photon versus proton radiotherapy. Findings of the study overall: Post-nadir diversity loss with photons came from oligoclonal expansion, particularly CD8+ Temra cells. Survival link was tested only in deceased patients; proton benefit remains a possibility. Relative stability marked proton patients; photon patients lost diversity and naive cells. Larger post-nadir TCR diversity loss correlated inversely with survival in deceased patients.

In regard to this clone: As yet, its antigen is unknown.

Assay used: immunoSEQ multiplex PCR; TCRdb lists only in-frame clones, some missing. The table lists around 35,000 clones, more than 75% of them singletons. V dropped 1 base and J dropped 6 bases, with 12 bases sitting between them. CDR1 SGHVS and CDR2 FQNEAQ come from the germline V gene. The CDR3 consists of 15 residues. The sequencing here drew on peripheral blood, taken from a patient treated with photon-based radiotherapy. The TCR originated in a man in his forties or fifties with gastric cancer. V gene TRBV7-8 combines with J gene TRBJ2-2; perhaps TRBD2 as D (6 bases). Written as DNA, the CDR3 is TGTGCCAGCAGCTTAGGATCAGGGACTCCCGGGGAGCTGTTTTTT. This codes for CASSLGSGTPGELFF.